A single sample gave rise to the 17 T cell receptor beta chains below, sequenced in a study of cytomegalovirus exposure and HLA in healthy donors. The PCR used 60 Vbeta and 13 Jbeta primers. TCRdb keeps only in-frame clones here, not all; method: immunoSEQ multiplex PCR. The sample contains about 160,000 clones, almost 85% of which appear only once. Sequencing input: PBMCs. These receptors were obtained from a boy aged 2-15 years in good health and CMV-seronegative.

This chain links TRBV6-1 with TRBJ1-5, with a weak D call TRBD1 (6 bases). This CDR3 has 17 residues. Germline V gives CDR1 MNHNS, CDR2 SASEGT. Trimming cost V 2 bases and J 4 bases, with 18 bases left between them. In DNA form, the CDR3 reads TGTGCCAGCAGTGAAACAGAATGGGTGACAGGTAATCAGCCCCAGCATTTT. Its protein is CASSETEWVTGNQPQHF.

This chain links TRBV19 with TRBJ2-5; 12 bases line up with TRBD2. This CDR3 contains 17 residues. The V and J ends lost 6 bases and 7 bases, in that order; junction bases with no gene match: 15. In germline, CDR1 is LNHDA, CDR2 SQIVND (reference sequence). CDR3 residues: CASRMQLAGGPRATQYF. CDR3 sequence (DNA): TGTGCCAGTAGAATGCAACTAGCGGGAGGACCAAGAGCGACCCAGTACTTC.

Concerning this clone itself: One end of the junction is discordant with germline, which a read error may explain. J is TRBJ2-4 and V is TRBV4-1, with TRBD2 identical over 12 bases. Germline CDR1 reads MGHRA; CDR2 reads YSYEKL. CDR3 length equals 17 residues. The CDR3 loop reads CASSQGRLAGAQNIQYF. For the CDR3, the DNA is TGCGCCAGCAGCCAGGGGAGACTAGCGGGAGCCCAAAACATTCAGTACTTC.

The chain links TRBV7-2 to TRBJ2-7; D uncertain. Per germline, CDR1 SGHTA and CDR2 FQGNSA. The CDR3 is 13 residues long. V was trimmed by 2 bases and J by 5 bases, leaving 10 bases between them. CDR3 sequence (DNA): TGTGCCAGCAGCTTACCAGGTCCCAACGAGCAGTACTTC. Protein: CASSLPGPNEQYF.

The chain links TRBV4-1 to TRBJ2-7; D is perhaps TRBD1 (5 bases). With 4 bases removed from V and 2 bases from J, the gap between germline ends came to 12 bases. Per the germline V gene, CDR1 is MGHRA and CDR2 is YSYEKL. The CDR3 is 14 amino acids. The CDR3 region is CASSLADRAYEQYF. The CDR3 coding sequence is TGCGCCAGCAGCCTGGCCGACAGAGCCTACGAGCAGTACTTC.

This chain links TRBV5-1 with TRBJ1-2; no clear D gene. The V end lost 2 bases, the J end lost 1 base, and 6 bases lay between the germline ends. The CDR3 has 13 residues. CDR1 is SGHRS and CDR2 is YFSETQ in the germline V gene. The CDR3 protein is CASSFAVNYGYTF. CDR3 DNA: TGCGCCAGCAGCTTCGCAGTTAACTATGGCTACACCTTC.

This clone was counted a single time. The rearrangement uses TRBV5-1 and TRBJ2-7; the match to TRBD1 covers 9 bases. Losses at the gene ends were 4 bases for V and 3 bases for J; bases not matched to a gene: 5. The CDR3 totals 14 residues. Germline loops: CDR1 SGHRS, CDR2 YFSETQ. The CDR3 nucleotides are TGCGCCAGCAGCCTGGGACAGGGTTTCTACGAGCAGTACTTC. This encodes CASSLGQGFYEQYF.

This clone was observed once. The rearrangement uses TRBV6-1 and TRBJ2-7, with 10 nucleotides matching TRBD2. Germline CDR1 MNHNS, CDR2 SASEGT. V lost 5 bases to trimming and J lost 6 bases; unmatched junction nucleotides: 7. The CDR3 has 14 residues. CDR3 DNA: TGTGCCAGCAGTTCAGCGGGAGGGCCCTTCGAGCAGTACTTC. It is translated as CASSSAGGPFEQYF.

This chain joins TRBV28 and TRBJ2-7; 12 positions agree with TRBD1. Germline-derived CDR1 and CDR2 are MDHEN and SYDVKM. V lost 8 bases to trimming and J lost 5 bases; unmatched junction nucleotides: 10. The CDR3 is made up of 15 amino acids. The DNA of the CDR3 is TGTGCCAGCGGGACCCCGGGACAGGGGGCTGACGAGCAGTACTTC. Its protein product is CASGTPGQGADEQYF.

J is TRBJ1-3 and V is TRBV2, with 8 bases aligning to TRBD1. This CDR3 is built from 13 residues. CDR1 is SNHLY, CDR2 FYNNEI, per germline. The V gene end was trimmed by 6 bases and the J gene end by 5 bases; junction bases not matched to a gene: 3. The CDR3 DNA sequence: TGTGCCAGCAGAGGGACAGGCCGAAACACCATATATTTT. This codes for CASRGTGRNTIYF.

The chain employs TRBV5-1 and TRBJ1-4; D unresolved. V lost 5 bases to trimming and J lost 7 bases, with 24 bases between them. The CDR3 has 17 residues. Per the germline V gene, CDR1 is SGHRS and CDR2 is YFSETQ. Here the CDR3 DNA reads TGCGCCAGCAGGTTTGTAACCGACGGAATGACAACTGAAAAACTGTTTTTT. It specifies CASRFVTDGMTTEKLFF.

This chain uses TRBV29-1 with TRBJ2-3; 8 bases fit TRBD2. Trimming took 4 bases from V and 2 from J; bases not matched to a gene: 5. Germline CDR1 is SQVTM and CDR2 is ANQGSEA. This CDR3 is 14 amino acids long. The CDR3, as DNA: TGCAGCGTTGTGAGCGGGAGACCCACAGATACGCAGTATTTT. This sequence encodes CSVVSGRPTDTQYF.

This clone turned up a few times. The chain carries TRBV5-1 and TRBJ1-5; no firm D call. Germline CDR1 and CDR2: SGHRS and YFSETQ. Trimming took 3 bases from V and 4 from J, leaving 14 bases between them. CDR3 length equals 15 residues. CDR3 nucleotide sequence: TGCGCCAGCAGCTCGGTCGGGGATTCGAATCAGCCCCAGCATTTT. It specifies CASSSVGDSNQPQHF.

In this sample, this clone turned up once. The chain combines TRBV7-9 with TRBJ2-3, with D possibly being TRBD2 (6 bases). The CDR3 is 16 residues long. The V and J ends lost 1 base and 6 bases respectively, with 17 bases between them. Per germline, CDR1 SEHNR and CDR2 FQNEAQ (reference sequence). The CDR3 coding sequence is TGTGCCAGCAGCTTAGTAGGAGGGACTCCAAGGGATACGCAGTATTTT. It translates to CASSLVGGTPRDTQYF.

The chain couples TRBV6-6 to TRBJ1-2; the D is unclear. The germline gives CDR1 MNHNY, CDR2 SVGAGI (reference sequence). V dropped 2 bases and J dropped 7 bases, with 14 bases sitting between them. This CDR3 comprises 14 residues. CDR3 loop: CASSYPRVGSGYTF. In DNA form, the CDR3 reads TGTGCCAGCAGTTACCCGAGGGTCGGTAGTGGCTACACCTTC.

The V gene is TRBV11-3, the J gene TRBJ2-7; 9 nucleotides agree with TRBD2. In germline, CDR1 is SGHNT, CDR2 YENEEA. Losses at the gene ends were 1 base for V and 0 bases for J; bases not matched to a gene: 7. CDR3 length: 17 amino acids. In DNA form, the CDR3 reads TGTGCCAGCAGCTTAGTGTACGCGGGAGGGCCCTCCTACGAGCAGTACTTC. Protein product: CASSLVYAGGPSYEQYF.

V gene TRBV10-1 combines with J gene TRBJ1-1; 8 bases agree with TRBD1. CDR1 is WNHNN and CDR2 is SYGVQD in the germline V gene (reference sequence). The V segment lost 8 bases and the J segment 1 base; nucleotides outside the gene matches: 15. The CDR3 sequence is 17 residues long. CDR3 loop: CASSRSSPGTGNTEAFF. The CDR3 region has the DNA TGCGCCAGCTCCCGGTCCTCCCCCGGGACAGGGAACACTGAAGCTTTCTTT.